This TCR beta chain stems from a study of blood T cell repertoires in COVID-19. The CDR3 covers 17 residues. Germline V gene lookup returns CDR1 KGHDR and CDR2 SFDVKD. Losses at the gene ends were 7 bases for V and 1 base for J; bases not matched to a gene: 10. Profiling relied on immunoSEQ multiplex PCR, and the TCRdb table lists in-frame clones only, not all of them. The sample records under 150,000 clones, approximately 85% being singletons. The V call is TRBV24-1, the J call TRBJ2-1; 9 bases are a match to TRBD1. The source is a middle-aged man with acute or convalescent COVID-19. The sequencing sample was made of peripheral blood. This chain's CDR3 is CATSPATGTGSYNEQFF. DNA for the CDR3: TGTGCCACCAGCCCCGCTACCGGGACAGGGTCCTACAATGAGCAGTTCTTC.